The clone carrying this T cell receptor (beta chain) appeared once. The record originates from a study of shared clonotypes between healthy human individuals. Overall study context: The cohort had two women and three men, ages 18 to 49.

The method was immunoSEQ multiplex PCR; TCRdb's version includes in-frame clones alone and lacks a portion of them. The sample records about 1 million clones, approximately 76% being singletons. The donor cohort consisted entirely of Caucasian adults residing in Nashville, Tennessee. Splitting of CD4+ cells produced CD45RA+ naive and CD45RA-negative memory subsets. This TCR came from a man aged 18 to 30 in good health. The specimen sequenced was memory CD4+ T cells sorted from blood. Indicated subset: CD45RA-negative fraction.

CDR3 in DNA: TGTGCCAGCAGCTTAACCCCGCCTAGCGGGAGGGCCAGAGGCACAGATACGCAGTATTTT. Amino acids: CASSLTPPSGRARGTDTQYF. The gene calls are TRBV7-6 and TRBJ2-3; 12 nucleotides line up with TRBD2. The CDR3 runs 20 residues. V was pared by 2 bases and J by 1 base, with 13 bases of the junction left unmatched. The germline CDR1 and CDR2 sequences are SGHVS and FNYEAQ. Together with reference TRBV7-6 and TRBJ2-3, the CDR3 gives the full variable domain: GAGVSQSPRYKVTKRGQDVALRCDPISGHVSLYWYRQALGQGPEFLTYFNYEAQQDKSGLPNDRFSAERPEGSISTLTIQRTEQRDSAMYRCASSLTPPSGRARGTDTQYFGPGTRLTVL.